The source of this T cell receptor beta chain is a study of blood T cell repertoires in COVID-19. The wider study: Acute and convalescent COVID-19 specimens originated in the United States, Italy and Spain.

Generated by immunoSEQ multiplex PCR, the TCRdb table keeps only in-frame clones and is missing some. The data contain 310,000 or so clones, about 90% of them seen just once; the ten biggest clones take up under 8%. This clone was counted at least ten times. The CDR3 covers 16 residues. V shed 4 bases and J shed 0 bases, with 13 bases lying between them. Germline loops: CDR1 LNHDA, CDR2 SQIVND (reference sequence). The rearrangement links TRBV19 to TRBJ1-5, with a weak D call TRBD1 (6 bases). Sequencing was carried out using peripheral blood. This receptor was obtained from a man between 18 and 35 years old who had recovered from COVID-19. The CDR3 nucleotides are TGTGCCAGTAGTACCGGGACAACGTATAGCAATCAGCCCCAGCATTTT. Translating it yields CASSTGTTYSNQPQHF. The variable domain in full, completed from reference TRBV19 and TRBJ1-5, reads DGGITQSPKYLFRKEGQNVTLSCEQNLNHDAMYWYRQDPGQGLRLIYYSQIVNDFQKGDIAEGYSVSREKKESFPLTVTSAQKNPTAFYLCASSTGTTYSNQPQHFGDGTRLSIL.